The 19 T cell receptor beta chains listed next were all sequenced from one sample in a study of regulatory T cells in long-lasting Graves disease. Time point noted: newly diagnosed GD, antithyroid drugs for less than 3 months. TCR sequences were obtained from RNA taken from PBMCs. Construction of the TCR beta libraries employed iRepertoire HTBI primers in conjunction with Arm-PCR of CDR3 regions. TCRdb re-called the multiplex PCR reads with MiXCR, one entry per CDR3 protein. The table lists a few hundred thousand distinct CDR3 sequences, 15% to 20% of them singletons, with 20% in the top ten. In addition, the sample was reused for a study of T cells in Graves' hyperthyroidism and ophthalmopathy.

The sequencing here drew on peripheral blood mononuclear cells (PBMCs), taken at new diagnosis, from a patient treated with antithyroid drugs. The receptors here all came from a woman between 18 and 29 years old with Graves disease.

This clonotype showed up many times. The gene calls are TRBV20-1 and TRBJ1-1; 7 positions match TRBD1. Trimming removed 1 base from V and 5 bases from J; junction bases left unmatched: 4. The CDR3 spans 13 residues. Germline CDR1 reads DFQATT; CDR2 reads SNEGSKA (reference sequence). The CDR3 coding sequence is TGCAGTGCTAGAGGACAGGGATCGACTGAAGCTTTCTTT. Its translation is CSARGQGSTEAFF.

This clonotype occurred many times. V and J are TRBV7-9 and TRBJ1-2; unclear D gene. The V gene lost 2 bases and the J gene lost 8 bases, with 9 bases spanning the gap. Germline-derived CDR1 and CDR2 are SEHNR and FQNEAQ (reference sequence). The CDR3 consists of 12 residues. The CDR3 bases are TGTGCCAGCAGCTTAACGGGGAGAGGCTACACCTTC. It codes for CASSLTGRGYTF.

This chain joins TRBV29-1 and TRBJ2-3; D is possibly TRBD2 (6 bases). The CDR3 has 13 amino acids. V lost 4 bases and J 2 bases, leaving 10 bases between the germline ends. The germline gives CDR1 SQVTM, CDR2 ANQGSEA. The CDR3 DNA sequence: TGCAGCGTTGGCGGGGTACTCACAGATACGCAGTATTTT. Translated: CSVGGVLTDTQYF.

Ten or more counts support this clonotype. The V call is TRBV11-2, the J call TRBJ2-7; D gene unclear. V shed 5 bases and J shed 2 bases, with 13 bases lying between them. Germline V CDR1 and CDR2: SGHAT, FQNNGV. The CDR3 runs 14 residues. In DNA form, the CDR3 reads TGTGCCAGCAGCCGTCCTAGACCCCCCTACGAGCAGTACTTC. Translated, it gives CASSRPRPPYEQYF.

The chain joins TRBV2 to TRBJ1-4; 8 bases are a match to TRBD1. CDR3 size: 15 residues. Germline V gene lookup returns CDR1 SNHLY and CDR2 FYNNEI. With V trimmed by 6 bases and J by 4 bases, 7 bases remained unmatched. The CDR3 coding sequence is TGTGCCAGCAGGACAGGGGACTCAATTAATGAAAAACTGTTTTTT. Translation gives CASRTGDSINEKLFF.

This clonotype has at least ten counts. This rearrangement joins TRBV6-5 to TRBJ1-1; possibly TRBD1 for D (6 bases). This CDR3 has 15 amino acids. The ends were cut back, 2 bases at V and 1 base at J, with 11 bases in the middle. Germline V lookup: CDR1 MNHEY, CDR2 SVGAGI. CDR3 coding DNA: TGTGCCAGCAGTTACCATCCGGACAGGAACACTGAAGCTTTCTTT. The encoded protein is CASSYHPDRNTEAFF.

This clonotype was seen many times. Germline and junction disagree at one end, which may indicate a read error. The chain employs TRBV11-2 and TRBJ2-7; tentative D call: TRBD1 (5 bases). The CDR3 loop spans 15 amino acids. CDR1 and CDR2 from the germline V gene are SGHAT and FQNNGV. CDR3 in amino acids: CASSQESPGPYEQYF. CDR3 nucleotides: TGCGCCAGCAGCCAAGAATCCCCAGGGCCCTACGAGCAGTACTTC.

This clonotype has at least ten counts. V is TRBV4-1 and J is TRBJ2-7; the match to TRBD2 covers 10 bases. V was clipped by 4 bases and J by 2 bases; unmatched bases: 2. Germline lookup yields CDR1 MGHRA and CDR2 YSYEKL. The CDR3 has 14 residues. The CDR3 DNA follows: TGCGCCAGCAGCCTACTAGCGGGGCCCTACGAGCAGTACTTC. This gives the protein CASSLLAGPYEQYF.

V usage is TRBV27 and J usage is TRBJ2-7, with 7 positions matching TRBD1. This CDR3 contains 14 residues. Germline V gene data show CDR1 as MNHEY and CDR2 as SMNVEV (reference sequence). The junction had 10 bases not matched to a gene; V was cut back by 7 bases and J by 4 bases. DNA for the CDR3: TGTGCCAGCATTGACGGACAGGTGTGGTACGAGCAGTACTTC. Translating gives CASIDGQVWYEQYF.

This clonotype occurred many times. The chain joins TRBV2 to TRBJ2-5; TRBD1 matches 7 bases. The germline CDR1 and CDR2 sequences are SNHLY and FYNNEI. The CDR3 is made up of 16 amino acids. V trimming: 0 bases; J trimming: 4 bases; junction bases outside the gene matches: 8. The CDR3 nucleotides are TGTGCCAGCAGTGAAGCGCCGAGACAGGGAAGAGAGACCCAGTACTTC. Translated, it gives CASSEAPRQGRETQYF.

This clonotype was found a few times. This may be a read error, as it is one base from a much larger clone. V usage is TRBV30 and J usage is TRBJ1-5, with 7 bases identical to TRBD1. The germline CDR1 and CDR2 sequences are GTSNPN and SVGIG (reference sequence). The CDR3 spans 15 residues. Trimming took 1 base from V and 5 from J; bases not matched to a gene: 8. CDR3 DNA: TGTGCCTGGAGTGCAGGGACAGTATGGGATCAGCCCCAGCATTTT. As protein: CAWSAGTVWDQPQHF.

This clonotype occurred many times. The CDR3 bases are TGTGCCAGCAGTTATGGTGCTCGGGTCTCCTACGAGCAGTACTTC. Protein sequence: CASSYGARVSYEQYF. The gene calls are TRBV6-9 and TRBJ2-7; D is uncertain. The CDR3 has 15 residues. V lost 2 bases and J 0 bases, leaving 11 bases between the germline ends. Germline V CDR1 and CDR2: MNHGY, SVAAGI.

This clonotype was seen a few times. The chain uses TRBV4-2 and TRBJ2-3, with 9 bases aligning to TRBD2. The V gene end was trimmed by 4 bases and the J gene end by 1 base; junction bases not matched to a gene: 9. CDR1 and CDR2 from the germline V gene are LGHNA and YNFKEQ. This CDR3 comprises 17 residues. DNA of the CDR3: TGTGCCAGCAGCCGACAGGCGAGGACTAGCGGCACAGATACGCAGTATTTT. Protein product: CASSRQARTSGTDTQYF.

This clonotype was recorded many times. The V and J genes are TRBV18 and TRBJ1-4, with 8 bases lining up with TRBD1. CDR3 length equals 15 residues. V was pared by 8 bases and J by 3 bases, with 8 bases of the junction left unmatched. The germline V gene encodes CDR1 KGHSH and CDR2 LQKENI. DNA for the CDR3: TGTGCCAGCAGTCCCTCAGGGGGCTCTAATGAAAAACTGTTTTTT. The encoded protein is CASSPSGGSNEKLFF.

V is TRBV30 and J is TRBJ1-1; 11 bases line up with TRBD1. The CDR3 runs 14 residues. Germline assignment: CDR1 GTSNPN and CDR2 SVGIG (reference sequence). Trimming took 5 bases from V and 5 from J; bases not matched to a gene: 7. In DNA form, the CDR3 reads TGTGCCTGGGACAAGGGACAGGGGGGGACTGAAGCTTTCTTT. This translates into CAWDKGQGGTEAFF.

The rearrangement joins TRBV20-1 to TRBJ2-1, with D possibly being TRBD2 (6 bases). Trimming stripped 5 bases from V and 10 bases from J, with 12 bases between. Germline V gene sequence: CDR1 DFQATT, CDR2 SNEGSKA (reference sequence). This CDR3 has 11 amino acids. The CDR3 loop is CSAYRLAEQFF. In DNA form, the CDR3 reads TGCAGTGCTTACCGCCTAGCGGAGCAGTTCTTC.

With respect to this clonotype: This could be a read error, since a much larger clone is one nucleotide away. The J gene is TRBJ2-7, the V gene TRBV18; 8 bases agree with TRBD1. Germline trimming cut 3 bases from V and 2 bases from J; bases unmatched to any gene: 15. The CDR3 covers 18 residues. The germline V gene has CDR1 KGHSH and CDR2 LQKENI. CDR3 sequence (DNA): TGTGCCAGCTCACCTAGCACTCTGGCAGGGGGCATCACCTACGAGCAGTACTTC. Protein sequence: CASSPSTLAGGITYEQYF.

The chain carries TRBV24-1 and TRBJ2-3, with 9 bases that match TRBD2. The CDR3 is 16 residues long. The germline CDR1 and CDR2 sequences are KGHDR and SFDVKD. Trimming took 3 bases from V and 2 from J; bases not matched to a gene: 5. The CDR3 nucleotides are TGTGCCACCAGTGATCCCCGACTAGCGGACACAGATACGCAGTATTTT. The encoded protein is CATSDPRLADTDTQYF.

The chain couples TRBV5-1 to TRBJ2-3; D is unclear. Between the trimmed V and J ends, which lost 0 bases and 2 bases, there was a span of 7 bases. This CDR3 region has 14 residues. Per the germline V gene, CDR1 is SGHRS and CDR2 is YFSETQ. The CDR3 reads CASSLDGPTDTQYF. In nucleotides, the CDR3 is TGCGCCAGCAGCTTGGATGGACCCACAGATACGCAGTATTTT. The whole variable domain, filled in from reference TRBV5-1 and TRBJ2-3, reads KAGVTQTPRYLIKTRGQQVTLSCSPISGHRSVSWYQQTPGQGLQFLFEYFSETQRNKGNFPGRFSGRQFSNSRSEMNVSTLELGDSALYLCASSLDGPTDTQYFGPGTRLTVL.